The 11 T cell receptor beta chains presented below share a single source sample, sequenced in a study of CD8 T cells in Susac syndrome. An amount of RNA that ranged from about 0.45 to 1 ug was reverse transcribed with random hexamers. One entry per CDR3 protein, called by TCRdb with MiXCR from the immunoSEQ multiplex PCR reads. The sample has about 250,000 distinct CDR3 sequences, around 93% seen once. Sequencing was done on a sample of CD4+ T cells from PBMCs. These receptors were obtained from a human donor with multiple sclerosis.

CDR3 coding DNA: TGTGCCAGCAGCCCAAGACAGGGCTTTCCCACAGATACGCAGTATTTT. As protein: CASSPRQGFPTDTQYF. The chain carries TRBV7-9 and TRBJ2-3, with TRBD1 matching over 7 bases. Germline CDR1 and CDR2: SEHNR and FQNEAQ (reference sequence). The length of the CDR3 is 16 residues. J gave up 2 bases and V 5 bases, and 10 bases lay outside the gene matches.

The rearrangement links TRBV2 to TRBJ2-3, with 11 positions matching TRBD2. V lost 6 bases, J lost 2 bases, and 7 bases stayed unmatched. Germline V lookup: CDR1 SNHLY, CDR2 FYNNEI. CDR3 length equals 16 residues. CDR3 amino acids: CASRKTSGDPTDTQYF. The DNA for the CDR3 is TGTGCCAGCAGAAAGACTAGCGGGGATCCCACAGATACGCAGTATTTT.

This chain joins TRBV4-1 and TRBJ2-7; TRBD1 agrees at 12 bases. The V segment lost 2 bases and the J segment 7 bases; nucleotides outside the gene matches: 12. This CDR3 has 17 amino acids. Germline assignment: CDR1 MGHRA and CDR2 YSYEKL. CDR3 region: CASSQTIRDRGRREQYF. The CDR3 coding sequence is TGCGCCAGCAGCCAAACTATCCGGGACAGGGGGCGTCGGGAGCAGTACTTC.

The gene calls are TRBV15 and TRBJ1-4; possibly TRBD1 for D (6 bases). The germline V gene encodes CDR1 LNHNV and CDR2 YYDKDF (reference sequence). This CDR3 has 15 residues. Trimming took 0 bases from V and 5 from J, leaving 10 bases between them. The CDR3 protein is CATSRETGVNEKLFF. CDR3 in DNA: TGTGCCACCAGCAGAGAGACAGGAGTAAATGAAAAACTGTTTTTT. Full variable domain (rest looked up from reference TRBV15 and TRBJ1-4): DAMVIQNPRYQVTQFGKPVTLSCSQTLNHNVMYWYQQKSSQAPKLLFHYYDKDFNNEADTPDNFQSRRPNTSFCFLDIRSPGLGDTAMYLCATSRETGVNEKLFFGSGTQLSVL.

The chain joins TRBV6-5 to TRBJ2-7; D is perhaps TRBD1 (5 bases). The V gene lost 5 bases and the J gene lost 4 bases, with 12 bases spanning the gap. CDR1 is MNHEY, CDR2 SVGAGI, per germline. The CDR3 is 13 residues long. The CDR3 nucleotides are TGTGCCAGCAGTCTGGTTCAGGGTTACGAGCAGTACTTC. It codes for CASSLVQGYEQYF.

This chain joins TRBV3-1 and TRBJ1-6, with D unresolved. This CDR3 is built from 15 residues. Germline V lookup: CDR1 LGHDT, CDR2 YNNKEL (reference sequence). Deletions cut 1 base from V and 6 bases from J, with 10 bases between. For the CDR3, the DNA is TGTGCCAGCAGCCAAGTCTTGAGACCTAATTCACCCCTCCACTTT. This sequence encodes CASSQVLRPNSPLHF.

As DNA, the CDR3 is TGTGCCAGCAGTGGGTTGGCGGGGGGTGAGCAGTTCTTC. Its translation: CASSGLAGGEQFF. The J gene is TRBJ2-1, the V gene TRBV2, with 8 positions matching TRBD2. CDR3 size: 13 residues. Germline loops: CDR1 SNHLY, CDR2 FYNNEI. J was trimmed by 9 bases and V by 4 bases; bases with no gene match: 5.

The chain uses TRBV5-6 and TRBJ1-2; D may be TRBD1 (5 bases). V lost 4 bases, J lost 5 bases, and 15 bases lay in between. This CDR3 has 14 amino acids. CDR1 and CDR2 (germline): SGHDT, YYEEEE. The CDR3 here is CASSVGRREYGYTF. DNA of the CDR3: TGTGCCAGCAGCGTGGGACGCAGGGAGTATGGCTACACCTTC. Based on the CDR3 plus reference TRBV5-6 and TRBJ1-2, the full variable domain is DAGVTQSPTHLIKTRGQQVTLRCSPKSGHDTVSWYQQALGQGPQFIFQYYEEEERQRGNFPDRFSGHQFPNYSSELNVNALLLGDSALYLCASSVGRREYGYTFGSGTRLTVV.

This chain connects TRBV12-5 to TRBJ2-1; TRBD1 or TRBD2 may be the D gene (6 bases each). V shed 2 bases and J shed 5 bases, with 13 bases lying between them. The germline CDR1 and CDR2 sequences are LGHNT and FRNRAP. The CDR3 extends over 15 amino acids. CDR3 residues: CASGLPGGADNEQFF. In DNA, the CDR3 is TGTGCTAGTGGTTTGCCCGGGGGCGCTGACAATGAGCAGTTCTTC.

The chain carries TRBV29-1 and TRBJ1-1; D is perhaps TRBD1 (5 bases). Germline CDR1 is SQVTM and CDR2 is ANQGSEA. The CDR3 extends over 13 amino acids. The V end lost 3 bases, the J end lost 5 bases, and 13 bases lay between the germline ends. As DNA, the CDR3 is TGCAGCGTTGAGGGCGGGGGATTTACTGAAGCTTTCTTT. Amino acids: CSVEGGGFTEAFF.

The count of this clonotype is one. The chain carries TRBV12-3 or TRBV12-4 and TRBJ1-2; D is unresolved. This CDR3 has 13 residues. The ends were cut back, 7 bases at V and 8 bases at J, with 17 bases in the middle. The CDR3 is CASTHRRVGGYTF. The DNA of the CDR3 is TGTGCCAGCACCCACCGAAGGGTCGGCGGCTACACCTTC.